A selection of T cell receptor beta chains follows, all from one sample in a study of blood T cell repertoires in COVID-19. Repertoires were generated with immunoSEQ multiplex PCR, while TCRdb's copy carries only in-frame clones and drops some. The sample includes more than 95,000 clones, around 87% of them seen just once. Sequencing input: peripheral blood. The receptor source for this set is a man in his fifties or sixties with acute or convalescent COVID-19. The CDR3 runs from the conserved cysteine through the conserved F or W. Each record gives: V gene, J gene, D gene, clone size, CDR3 DNA, CDR3 protein. A D gene is named only where the DNA matches it firmly. Where a row states a size, it is once, few, many or the class of an expanded clone; other rows omit it.

TRBV24-1	TRBJ2-3	-	many	TGTGCCACCAGTGACCAGACAAGCACAGATACGCAGTATTTT	CATSDQTSTDTQYF
TRBV7-2	TRBJ1-5	TRBD1	-	TGTGCCAGCAGCTTAGCCGGGACAGGGGCACAGCCCCAGCATTTT	CASSLAGTGAQPQHF
TRBV28	TRBJ1-4	-	-	TGTGCCAGCAGCTTCGGGGGTGCAACTAATGAAAAACTGTTTTTT	CASSFGGATNEKLFF
TRBV9	TRBJ2-7	TRBD2	-	TGTGCCAGCAGCCCAACCGCCGGGACTAGCGGGAGGAGATACGAGCAGTACTTC	CASSPTAGTSGRRYEQYF
TRBV15	TRBJ2-1	TRBD2	-	TGTGCCACCAGCAGCGGGACTAGCGGGAATCCCGGTGAGCAGTTCTTC	CATSSGTSGNPGEQFF
TRBV19	TRBJ1-1	-	-	TGTGCCAGTAGTATAGACAGGAACTTTGAAGCTTTCTTT	CASSIDRNFEAFF
TRBV5-1	TRBJ1-6	TRBD1	-	TGCGCCAGCAGCCTGAGGACAGGGCGGAGCTCCTATAATTCACCCCTCCACTTT	CASSLRTGRSSYNSPLHF
TRBV3-1/TRBV3-2	TRBJ1-1	TRBD1	-	TGTGCCAGCAGTCGACAGGGGGGCGCTGAAGCTTTCTTT	CASSRQGGAEAFF
TRBV5-4	TRBJ2-3	-	-	TGTGCCAGCAGCTTACAGGGTCAAGATACGCAGTATTTT	CASSLQGQDTQYF
TRBV4-2	TRBJ2-1	TRBD2	-	TGTGCCAGCAGCCAAGATGGGCTAGCGGGAGATAATGAGCAGTTCTTC	CASSQDGLAGDNEQFF
TRBV2	TRBJ2-1	-	-	TGTGCCAGCAGTGAAGGGAGGCCGGGGTCCTACAATGAGCAGTTCTTC	CASSEGRPGSYNEQFF
TRBV6-5	TRBJ2-7	-	-	TGTGCCAGCAGTATCAGGGGCCGCCCCTACGAGCAGTGCTTC	CASSIRGRPYEQCF
TRBV28	TRBJ1-2	TRBD1	-	TGTGCCAGCAGTTTTTTAGGGGTACAGGGGGAGGGCTACACCTTC	CASSFLGVQGEGYTF
TRBV18	TRBJ1-1	TRBD1	-	TGTGCCAGCTCACCTAAAACAGGGGGCTTCACTGAAGCTTTCTTT	CASSPKTGGFTEAFF
TRBV6-5	TRBJ1-2	TRBD1	few	TGTGCCAGCAGTAAACAGGGGAACTATGGCTACACCTTC	CASSKQGNYGYTF
TRBV19	TRBJ2-2	TRBD2	-	TGTGCCAGTAGTATAAAGTCGGGACTAGGTTCCGGGGAGCTGTTTTTT	CASSIKSGLGSGELFF
TRBV28	TRBJ2-1	TRBD2	-	TGTGCCAGCATGCTAGCGGGGGGAAATGAGCAGTTCTTC	CASMLAGGNEQFF
TRBV10-2	TRBJ2-1	-	-	TGCGCCAGCAGTGAGTTGGGGCCATCCTACAATGAGCAGTTCTTC	CASSELGPSYNEQFF
TRBV5-4	TRBJ2-7	-	-	TGTGCCAGCAGCAGGGACTTATACGAGCAGTACTTC	CASSRDLYEQYF
TRBV7-6	TRBJ2-7	-	-	TGTGCCAGCAGCTTTTTTCCCTCTGCGGGAAGGGTCGAGCAGTACTTC	CASSFFPSAGRVEQYF
TRBV5-1	TRBJ2-1	TRBD2	-	TGCGCCAGCAGCTTGGTTTCGGGAGGTTTCGATGAGCAGTTCTTC	CASSLVSGGFDEQFF
TRBV21-1	TRBJ1-1	-	-	TGTGCCAGCGGGACAGGGGTAGAAGCTTTCTTT	CASGTGVEAFF
TRBV18	TRBJ2-5	-	-	TGTGCCAGCTCGGCGCGCGGGGCCTTGGGGACCCAGTACTTC	CASSARGALGTQYF
TRBV9	TRBJ2-2	TRBD1	-	TGTGCCAGCAGCCTACAGGGGGCCCCCGGGGAGCTGTTTTTT	CASSLQGAPGELFF
TRBV7-8	TRBJ1-5	-	once	TGTGCCAGCAGCTTAGGGCAGGGCTATCAGCCCCAGCATTTT	CASSLGQGYQPQHF
TRBV15	TRBJ1-2	TRBD1	-	TGTGCCACCAGCACCGACAGGGTGGGGGGCTACACCTTC	CATSTDRVGGYTF
TRBV2	TRBJ1-1	TRBD1	-	TGTGCCAGCAGCGGACAGGGCGGTGAAGCTTTCTTT	CASSGQGGEAFF
TRBV19	TRBJ2-1	-	-	TGTGCCAGTAGTGGCCGCGTGGCGGGCTCCTACAATGAGCAGTTCTTC	CASSGRVAGSYNEQFF
TRBV6-5	TRBJ2-7	TRBD2	once	TGTGCCAGCAGTTACTCAGCGGGAGGGCCAGTCCACGAGCAGTACTTC	CASSYSAGGPVHEQYF
TRBV5-6	TRBJ1-5	-	-	TGTGCCAGCAGCTTGTCTAGTCTCAGCTATAATCAGCCCCAGCATTTT	CASSLSSLSYNQPQHF
TRBV4-2	TRBJ2-4	TRBD2	-	TGTGCCAGCAGCCAGGCGGGAGGGGACATTCAGTACTTC	CASSQAGGDIQYF
TRBV4-1	TRBJ1-2	-	-	TGCGCCAGCAGCCAAGTGGCGGGTTACTATGGCTACACCTTC	CASSQVAGYYGYTF
TRBV20-1	TRBJ1-2	-	-	TGCAGTGTAACGGAGGGCTATGGCTACACCTTC	CSVTEGYGYTF
TRBV4-2	TRBJ2-7	-	-	TGTGCCAGCAGCCAAGGAGGCGGGGCCTCCTACGAGCAGTACTTC	CASSQGGGASYEQYF
TRBV11-2	TRBJ2-5	-	once	TGTGCCAGCAGCCCCCGGACAGTGCCGGACCAAGAGACCCAGTACTTC	CASSPRTVPDQETQYF
TRBV6-6	TRBJ2-2	TRBD2	-	TGTGCCAGCACCGTAGCGGGAGGCTTAGGCGGGGAGCTGTTTTTT	CASTVAGGLGGELFF
TRBV5-1	TRBJ2-1	TRBD2	-	TGCGCCAGCTGGGTAGCGGGAGGGCAAAATAATGAGCAGTTCTTC	CASWVAGGQNNEQFF
TRBV3-1/TRBV3-2	TRBJ1-6	-	-	TGTGCCAGCAGCCCCCGGGCAGGGGTTAATTCACCCCTCCACTTT	CASSPRAGVNSPLHF
TRBV28	TRBJ2-7	-	-	TGTGCCAGCAGTCCTCAGGTGGTGGAGCAGTACTTC	CASSPQVVEQYF
TRBV7-9	TRBJ2-7	TRBD2	-	TGTGCCAGCGGGAGGGACGGTCCAGGCTACGAGCAGTACTTC	CASGRDGPGYEQYF
TRBV29-1	TRBJ2-5	TRBD2	-	TGCAGCGTGACGACGGGAGGGGAGACCCAGTACTTC	CSVTTGGETQYF
TRBV7-2	TRBJ2-3	TRBD2	once	TGTGCCAGCAGCCCGGGCGGGAGGGCCCCAGATACGCAGTATTTT	CASSPGGRAPDTQYF
TRBV2	TRBJ1-3	TRBD1	-	TGTGCCAGCAGCCAGGACAGGGGCTCTGGAAACACCATATATTTT	CASSQDRGSGNTIYF
TRBV6-5	TRBJ2-3	TRBD2	-	TGTGCCAGCAAGCTTACGGGGGGGACAGATACGCAGTATTTT	CASKLTGGTDTQYF
TRBV19	TRBJ1-3	-	few	TGTGCCAGTAGTATGATGTCAGCTGGAAACACCATATATTTT	CASSMMSAGNTIYF